This record looks at one T cell receptor beta chain sequence and its context. The antigen remains undetermined. The template was RNA from unsorted bulk tissue. The germline V gene encodes CDR1 SGHNT and CDR2 YYREEE (reference sequence). The length of the CDR3 is 14 residues. Trimming took 7 bases from V and 5 from J; bases not matched to a gene: 10. This entry comes from a study of tumor and adjacent non-tumor tissue in lung cancer. Study at large: Each sample yielded approximately 4.2 million productive TCRbeta reads on average.

TCRbeta libraries were built with three rounds of nested PCR, modified from ARM-PCR. Using its own MiXCR run on the multiplex PCR reads, TCRdb lists one record per CDR3 protein. Of about 90,000 distinct CDR3 sequences detected, roughly three fifths appear once; the ten largest clones hold around 15%. Study-wide results and caveats: Significantly higher TCR diversity was found in tumor than normal lung. Top 100 clones took a larger repertoire share in normal lung.

The chain recombines TRBV5-4 with TRBJ2-7; 9 positions match TRBD1. Sequencing input: lung tumor tissue. The source of this sequence is a man in his 70s with non-small cell lung cancer. CDR3 residues: CASGPRTGEHEQYF. CDR3 DNA sequence: TGTGCCAGCGGGCCCAGGACAGGGGAACACGAGCAGTACTTC.